A selection of T cell receptor beta chains follows, all from one sample in a study of cytomegalovirus exposure and HLA in healthy donors. Sequencing used immunoSEQ multiplex PCR; TCRdb keeps in-frame clones, though not all of them. Of 80,000 to 95,000 clones in the sample, about 85% are singletons; the top ten hold 14% to 15%. The material sequenced was PBMCs. The receptors were sampled from a woman in her forties in good health and CMV-seropositive. The CDR3 runs from the conserved cysteine through the conserved F or W. Fields, in order: J gene, CDR3 length, V gene, D gene, clone size, CDR3 DNA, CDR3 protein. A D gene is named only where the DNA matches it firmly. The size of a clone is reported for some rows only, either as once, few or many, or as a class for expanded clones.

j_gene: TRBJ2-3; len: 15; v_gene: TRBV5-1; d_gene: .; abundance: .; CDR3nt: TGCGCCAGCAGCTTGGAGGGGGACCCAGGGGATACGCAGTATTTT; CDR3aa: CASSLEGDPGDTQYF
j_gene: TRBJ2-7; len: 16; v_gene: TRBV4-3; d_gene: .; abundance: few; CDR3nt: TGCGCCAGCAGCCAGGGCGGAAGGGGGGGCGGCTACGAGCAGTACTTC; CDR3aa: CASSQGGRGGGYEQYF
j_gene: TRBJ2-7; len: 15; v_gene: TRBV5-4; d_gene: TRBD1; abundance: few; CDR3nt: TGTGCCAGCAGCGGGGGGACAGGGGTAGGGTACGAGCAGTACTTC; CDR3aa: CASSGGTGVGYEQYF
j_gene: TRBJ1-2; len: 15; v_gene: TRBV7-2; d_gene: TRBD1; abundance: .; CDR3nt: TGTGCCAGCAGCCGGGCGCTGACAGGGGGCTTTGGCTACACCTTC; CDR3aa: CASSRALTGGFGYTF
j_gene: TRBJ2-1; len: 14; v_gene: TRBV19; d_gene: .; abundance: .; CDR3nt: TGTGCCACCGAGGACGGGAGCTCCTACAATGAGCAGTTCTTC; CDR3aa: CATEDGSSYNEQFF
j_gene: TRBJ1-4; len: 17; v_gene: TRBV30; d_gene: TRBD1; abundance: .; CDR3nt: TGTGCCTGGAGTACGCCGGGTACCGACAGGGGGCTCGAAAAACTGTTTTTT; CDR3aa: CAWSTPGTDRGLEKLFF
j_gene: TRBJ1-2; len: 14; v_gene: TRBV30; d_gene: .; abundance: .; CDR3nt: TGTGCCTGCCTACCCAGGGACACTAACTATGGCTACACCTTC; CDR3aa: CACLPRDTNYGYTF
j_gene: TRBJ1-2; len: 13; v_gene: TRBV19; d_gene: TRBD1; abundance: .; CDR3nt: TGTGCCAGCACGACAGGGGGCGGCTATGGCTACACCTTC; CDR3aa: CASTTGGGYGYTF
j_gene: TRBJ2-7; len: 13; v_gene: TRBV5-8; d_gene: TRBD1; abundance: .; CDR3nt: TGTGCCAGCAGCTTAGACAGGGCCTACGAGCAGTACTTC; CDR3aa: CASSLDRAYEQYF
j_gene: TRBJ2-3; len: 14; v_gene: TRBV7-8; d_gene: TRBD2; abundance: .; CDR3nt: TGTGCCAGCAGCTTCCTGGCGGGAGGAGATACGCAGTATTTT; CDR3aa: CASSFLAGGDTQYF
j_gene: TRBJ1-5; len: 14; v_gene: TRBV30; d_gene: TRBD1; abundance: .; CDR3nt: TGTGCCTGGAGTGTAAAAAGGGGGCCCCAGCCCCAGCATTTT; CDR3aa: CAWSVKRGPQPQHF